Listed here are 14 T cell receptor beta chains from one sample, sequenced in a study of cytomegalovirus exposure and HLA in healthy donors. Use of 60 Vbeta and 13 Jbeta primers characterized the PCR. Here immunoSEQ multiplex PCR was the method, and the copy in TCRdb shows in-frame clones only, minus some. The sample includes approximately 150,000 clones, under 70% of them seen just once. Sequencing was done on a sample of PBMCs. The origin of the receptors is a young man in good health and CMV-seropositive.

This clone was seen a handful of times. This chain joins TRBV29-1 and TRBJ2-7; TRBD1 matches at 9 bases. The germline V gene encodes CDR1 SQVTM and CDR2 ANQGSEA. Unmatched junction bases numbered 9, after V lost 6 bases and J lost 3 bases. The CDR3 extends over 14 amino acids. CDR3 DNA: TGCAGCGTCTCCGGGACAGGGCGATACTACGAGCAGTACTTC. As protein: CSVSGTGRYYEQYF.

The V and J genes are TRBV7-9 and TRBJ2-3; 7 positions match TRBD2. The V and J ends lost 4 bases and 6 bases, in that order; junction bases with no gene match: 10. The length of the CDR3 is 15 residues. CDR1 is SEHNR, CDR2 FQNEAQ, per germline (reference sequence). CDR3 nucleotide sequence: TGTGCCAGCAGCTCGGCGGGCGGGAGAAGCGATACGCAGTATTTT. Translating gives CASSSAGGRSDTQYF.

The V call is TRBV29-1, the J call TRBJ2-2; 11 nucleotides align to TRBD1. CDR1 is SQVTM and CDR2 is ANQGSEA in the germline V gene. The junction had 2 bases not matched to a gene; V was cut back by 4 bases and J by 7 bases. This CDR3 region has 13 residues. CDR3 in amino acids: CSVGTGGFGELFF. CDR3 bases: TGCAGCGTTGGGACAGGGGGCTTCGGGGAGCTGTTTTTT.

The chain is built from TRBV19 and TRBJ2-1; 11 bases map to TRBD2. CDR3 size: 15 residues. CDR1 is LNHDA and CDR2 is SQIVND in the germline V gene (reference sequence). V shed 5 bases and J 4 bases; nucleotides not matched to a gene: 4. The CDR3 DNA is TGTGCCAGTAGTTATAGCGGGAGGGGGTACAATGAGCAGTTCTTC. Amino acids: CASSYSGRGYNEQFF.

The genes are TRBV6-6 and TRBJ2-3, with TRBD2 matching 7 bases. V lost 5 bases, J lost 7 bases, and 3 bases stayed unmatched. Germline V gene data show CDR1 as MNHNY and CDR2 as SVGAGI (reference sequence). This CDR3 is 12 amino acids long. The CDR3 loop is CASSRLAYTQYF. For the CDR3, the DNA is TGTGCCAGCAGTCGACTAGCTTATACGCAGTATTTT.

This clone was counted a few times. The CDR3 region has the DNA TGTGCCAGCAGTCCTCTGACCGGGACAGGTAATCAGCCCCAGCATTTT. Amino acids: CASSPLTGTGNQPQHF. The chain carries TRBV27 and TRBJ1-5; 8 positions agree with TRBD1. Germline V lookup: CDR1 MNHEY, CDR2 SMNVEV (reference sequence). V dropped 5 bases and J dropped 4; count of bases not matched to a gene: 10. The CDR3 contains 16 residues.

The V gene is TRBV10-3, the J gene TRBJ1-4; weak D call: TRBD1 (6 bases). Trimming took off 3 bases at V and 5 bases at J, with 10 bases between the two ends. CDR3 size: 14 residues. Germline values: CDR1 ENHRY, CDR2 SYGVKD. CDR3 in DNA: TGTGCCATCAGTGATCGGGACACCAATGAAAAACTGTTTTTT. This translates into CAISDRDTNEKLFF.

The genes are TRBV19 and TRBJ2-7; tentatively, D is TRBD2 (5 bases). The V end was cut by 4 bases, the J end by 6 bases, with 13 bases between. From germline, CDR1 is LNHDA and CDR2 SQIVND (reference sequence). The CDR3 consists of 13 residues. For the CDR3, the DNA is TGTGCCAGTAGTAGGACCGGAGGTCGCGAGCAGTACTTC. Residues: CASSRTGGREQYF.

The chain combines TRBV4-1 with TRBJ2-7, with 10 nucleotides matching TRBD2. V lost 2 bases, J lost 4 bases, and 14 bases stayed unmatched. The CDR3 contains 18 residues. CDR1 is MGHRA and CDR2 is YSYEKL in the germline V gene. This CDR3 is CASSQPPGVAGGSYEQYF. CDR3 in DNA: TGCGCCAGCAGCCAACCCCCCGGGGTAGCGGGAGGATCTTACGAGCAGTACTTC.

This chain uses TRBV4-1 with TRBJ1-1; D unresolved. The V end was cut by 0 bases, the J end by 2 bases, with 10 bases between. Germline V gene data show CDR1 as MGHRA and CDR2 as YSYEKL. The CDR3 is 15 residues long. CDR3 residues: CASSQDPGLNTEAFF. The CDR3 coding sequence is TGCGCCAGCAGCCAAGATCCAGGACTCAACACTGAAGCTTTCTTT.

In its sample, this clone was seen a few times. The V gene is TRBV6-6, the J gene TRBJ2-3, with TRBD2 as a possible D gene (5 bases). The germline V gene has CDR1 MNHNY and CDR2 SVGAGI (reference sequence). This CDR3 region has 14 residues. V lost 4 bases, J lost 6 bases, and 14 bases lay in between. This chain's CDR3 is CASSSPDGLDTQYF. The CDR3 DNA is TGTGCCAGCAGTTCCCCGGACGGACTTGATACGCAGTATTTT.

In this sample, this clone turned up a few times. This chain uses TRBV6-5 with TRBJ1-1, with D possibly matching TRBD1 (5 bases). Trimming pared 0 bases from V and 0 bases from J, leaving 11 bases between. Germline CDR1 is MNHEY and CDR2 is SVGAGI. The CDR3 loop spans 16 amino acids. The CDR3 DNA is TGTGCCAGCAGTTACTCGGGGGGGGTGATGAACACTGAAGCTTTCTTT. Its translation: CASSYSGGVMNTEAFF.

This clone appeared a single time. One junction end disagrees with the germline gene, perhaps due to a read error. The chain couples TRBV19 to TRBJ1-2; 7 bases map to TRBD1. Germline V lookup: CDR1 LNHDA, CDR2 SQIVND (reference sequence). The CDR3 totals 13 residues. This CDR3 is CASRSDRAYAYTF. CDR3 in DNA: TGTGCCAGTAGATCAGACAGGGCGTATGCCTACACCTTC.

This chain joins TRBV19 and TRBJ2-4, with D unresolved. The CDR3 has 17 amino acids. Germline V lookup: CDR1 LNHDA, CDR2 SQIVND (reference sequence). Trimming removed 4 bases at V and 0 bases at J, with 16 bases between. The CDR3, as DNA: TGTGCCAGTAGTACCTCCCACTTCGAGAGAGCCAAAAACATTCAGTACTTC. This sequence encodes CASSTSHFERAKNIQYF.